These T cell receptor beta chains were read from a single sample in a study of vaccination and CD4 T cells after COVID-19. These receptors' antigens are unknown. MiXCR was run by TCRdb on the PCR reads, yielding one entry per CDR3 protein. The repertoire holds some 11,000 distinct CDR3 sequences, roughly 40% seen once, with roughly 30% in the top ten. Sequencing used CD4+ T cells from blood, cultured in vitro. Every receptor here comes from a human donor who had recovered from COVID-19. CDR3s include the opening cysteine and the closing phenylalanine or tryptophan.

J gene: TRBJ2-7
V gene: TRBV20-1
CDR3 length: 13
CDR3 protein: CSASILLSYEQYF

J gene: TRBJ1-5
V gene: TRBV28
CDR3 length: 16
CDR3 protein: CASSLAIGGESQPQHF

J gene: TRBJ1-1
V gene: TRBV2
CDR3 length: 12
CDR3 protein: CASDRRNTEAFF

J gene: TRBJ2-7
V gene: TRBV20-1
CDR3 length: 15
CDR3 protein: CSAKGRNGGTGEQYF

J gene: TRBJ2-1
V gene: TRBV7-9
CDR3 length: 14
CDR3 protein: CASSPKWTRSEQFF

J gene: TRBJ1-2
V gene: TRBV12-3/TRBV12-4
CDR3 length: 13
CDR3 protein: CASSPDSHYGYTF

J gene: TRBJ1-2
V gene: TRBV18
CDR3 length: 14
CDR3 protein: CASSEGQGMGGYTF

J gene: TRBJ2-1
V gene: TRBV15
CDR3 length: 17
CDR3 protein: CATSRGGLADSYNEQFF

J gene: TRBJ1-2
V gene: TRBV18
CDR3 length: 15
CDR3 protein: CASSERREDGYGYTF

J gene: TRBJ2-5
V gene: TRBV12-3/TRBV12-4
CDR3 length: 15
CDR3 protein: CASSLRGGLVETQYF

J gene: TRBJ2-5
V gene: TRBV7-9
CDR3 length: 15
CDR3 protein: CASSLGRTGSQTQYF

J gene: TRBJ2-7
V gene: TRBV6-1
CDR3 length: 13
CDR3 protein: CASGTPNSYEQYF

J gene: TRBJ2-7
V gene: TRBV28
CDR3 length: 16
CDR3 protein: CASSSSGRKSHYEQYF

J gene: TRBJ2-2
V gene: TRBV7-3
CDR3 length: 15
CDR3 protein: CASSLTGGEGGELFF

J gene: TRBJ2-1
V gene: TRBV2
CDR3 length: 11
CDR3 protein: CARTAYNEQFF

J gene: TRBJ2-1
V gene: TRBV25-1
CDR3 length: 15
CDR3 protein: CASGGWGLGTDEQFF

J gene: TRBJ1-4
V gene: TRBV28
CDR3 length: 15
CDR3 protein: CASSSSGTGDGKLFF

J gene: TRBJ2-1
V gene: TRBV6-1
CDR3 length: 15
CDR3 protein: CASSERGRGLGEQFF

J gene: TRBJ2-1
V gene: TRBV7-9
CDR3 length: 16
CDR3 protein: CASSLDGGSSYNEQFF

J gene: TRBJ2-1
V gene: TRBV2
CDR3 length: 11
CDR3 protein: CASSPYHEQFF

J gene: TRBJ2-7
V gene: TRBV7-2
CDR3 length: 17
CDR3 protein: CASSRHSGTSGSEVQYF

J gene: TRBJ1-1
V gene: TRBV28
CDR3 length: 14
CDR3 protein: CASPPLGVNTEAFF

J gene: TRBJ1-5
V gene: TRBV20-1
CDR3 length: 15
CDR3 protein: CSARVGRNSNQPQHF

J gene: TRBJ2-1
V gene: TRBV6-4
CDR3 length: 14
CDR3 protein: CASSGGLDSNEQFF

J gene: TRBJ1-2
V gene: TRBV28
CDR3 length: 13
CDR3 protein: CASSLRGLYGYTF

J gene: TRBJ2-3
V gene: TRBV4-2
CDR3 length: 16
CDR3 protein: CASSQDLAGLMGTQYF

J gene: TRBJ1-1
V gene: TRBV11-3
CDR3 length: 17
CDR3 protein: CASSSGDRGGGNTEAFF

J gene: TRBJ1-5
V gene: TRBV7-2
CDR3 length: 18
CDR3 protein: CASSLTGALGYSNQPQHF